One and the same sample provided the 10 T cell receptor beta chains below, sequenced in a study of PD-1 blockade in classical Hodgkin lymphoma. Libraries were prepared by immunoSEQ multiplex PCR; TCRdb keeps only in-frame clonotypes and omits some of them. The data show some 22,000 clones, about 70% seen once. Noted time point: cycle 4 day 1 (C4D1), after more than five weeks of nivolumab. No patient escaped relapse after autologous stem cell transplantation, and brentuximab vedotin exposure varied. Negative magnetic selection isolated CD4+ T cells from thawed PBMCs. The material sequenced was CD4+ T cells from blood, taken before the fourth cycle of nivolumab. These receptors were obtained from a human donor with classical Hodgkin lymphoma.

This chain links TRBV2 with TRBJ2-7, with D tentatively TRBD2 (5 bases). The CDR3 contains 13 residues. CDR1 and CDR2 (germline): SNHLY, FYNNEI. Trimming took off 8 bases at V and 3 bases at J, with 14 bases between the two ends. The CDR3 protein is CASRRTRLYEQYF. CDR3 DNA: TGTGCCAGCCGGCGGACTCGGCTCTACGAGCAGTACTTC.

The chain uses TRBV28 and TRBJ1-2; 8 bases align to TRBD1. V shed 2 bases and J 4 bases; nucleotides not matched to a gene: 3. The CDR3 has 14 amino acids. Germline V gene data show CDR1 as MDHEN and CDR2 as SYDVKM. As DNA, the CDR3 is TGTGCCAGCAGTTTAAGCGGACAGGGCTATGGCTACACCTTC. This gives the protein CASSLSGQGYGYTF.

The chain joins TRBV4-3 to TRBJ2-3, with a weak D call TRBD2 (6 bases). V was shortened by 1 base and J by 0 bases, with 11 bases between the two germline ends. Looked up from germline, CDR1 is LGHNA and CDR2 is YSLEER. The CDR3 runs to 16 residues. In DNA form, the CDR3 reads TGCGCCAGCAGCCAAGGAGGCGGGGTTAGCACAGATACGCAGTATTTT. Its translation: CASSQGGGVSTDTQYF.

This rearrangement joins TRBV11-2 to TRBJ1-1; D gene unclear. Germline V gene data show CDR1 as SGHAT and CDR2 as FQNNGV. This CDR3 has 15 amino acids. V was trimmed by 1 base and J by 0 bases, leaving 9 bases between them. The CDR3 sequence: CASSLVISMNTEAFF. CDR3 coding DNA: TGTGCCAGCAGCTTAGTAATCTCTATGAACACTGAAGCTTTCTTT.

The chain employs TRBV6-1 and TRBJ2-1, with D hard to call. Deletions cut 1 base from V and 1 base from J, with 5 bases between. From germline, CDR1 is MNHNS and CDR2 SASEGT. There are 14 residues in the CDR3. CDR3 DNA sequence: TGTGCCAGCAGTGAAGGGGGTTCCTACAATGAGCAGTTCTTC. Residues: CASSEGGSYNEQFF.

This clone was seen only a few times. This chain joins TRBV5-1 and TRBJ1-6; no clear D. The germline V gene encodes CDR1 SGHRS and CDR2 YFSETQ. The CDR3 has 16 amino acids. V lost 0 bases and J lost 10, with 17 bases in between. CDR3 coding DNA: TGCGCCAGCAGCTTGGGGTATCTTACGATGAGATCACCCCTCCACTTT. It specifies CASSLGYLTMRSPLHF.

J is TRBJ2-3 and V is TRBV7-9; 7 nucleotides agree with TRBD1. This CDR3 is built from 19 residues. Germline trimming cut 4 bases from V and 2 bases from J; bases unmatched to any gene: 18. Germline V lookup: CDR1 SEHNR, CDR2 FQNEAQ (reference sequence). The CDR3: CASSSRSSDRRIYTDTQYF. CDR3 DNA sequence: TGTGCCAGCAGCTCGCGGTCATCGGACAGGAGGATATACACAGATACGCAGTATTTT.

The V and J genes are TRBV27 and TRBJ2-3; 8 positions agree with TRBD1. V was clipped by 7 bases and J by 7 bases; unmatched bases: 10. The CDR3 has 14 residues. Germline assignment: CDR1 MNHEY and CDR2 SMNVEV (reference sequence). In nucleotides, the CDR3 is TGTGCCAGCAAGTACACAGGGGGAGGAAATACGCAGTATTTT. Its protein product is CASKYTGGGNTQYF.

Only one count was recorded for this clone. CDR3 sequence (DNA): TGTGCCAGCAGCCAAGGGGGACTAGCGGGGGTATCGGGTGAGACCCAGTACTTC. Amino acids: CASSQGGLAGVSGETQYF. The V and J genes are TRBV4-2 and TRBJ2-5, with TRBD2 matching over 14 bases. V lost 1 base to trimming and J lost 5 bases; unmatched junction nucleotides: 9. The CDR3 loop spans 18 amino acids. Germline lookup yields CDR1 LGHNA and CDR2 YNFKEQ.

This rearrangement joins TRBV7-2 to TRBJ2-1; D is unresolved. The CDR3 is made up of 14 amino acids. Germline assignment: CDR1 SGHTA and CDR2 FQGNSA. Deletions cut 3 bases from V and 6 bases from J, with 12 bases between. Here the CDR3 DNA reads TGTGCCAGCAGCTTTACGAAAGTTCCCAATGAGCAGTTCTTC. It encodes CASSFTKVPNEQFF.